This is a list of T cell receptor beta chains from one sample in a study of T cell responses to AZD1222 COVID-19 vaccine. Method: immunoSEQ multiplex PCR; TCRdb's copy keeps in-frame clones and lacks some. The data contain roughly 100,000 clones, about 90% of them singletons. The material was peripheral blood, obtained on day 0 of AZD1222 vaccination. These TCRs come from an adult in good health. The CDR3 runs from the conserved cysteine through the conserved F or W.

TRBJ1-5 TRBV11-2 CASSLEASGQPQHF
TRBJ2-3 TRBV6-4 CASSEGFGGGGPDTQYF
TRBJ1-4 TRBV19 CASTPRQATNEKLFF
TRBJ2-7 TRBV20-1 CSASPGAPYEQYF
TRBJ1-4 TRBV7-9 CASSEQELNEKLFF
TRBJ1-1 TRBV5-6 CASSLGGGSNTEAFF
TRBJ1-3 TRBV5-1 CASSTGEGNTIYF
TRBJ2-7 TRBV3-1/TRBV3-2 CASSLSGGYEQYF
TRBJ1-4 TRBV2 CASSEQDEKLFF
TRBJ1-4 TRBV3-1/TRBV3-2 CASSQRTGEIITNEKLFF
TRBJ2-1 TRBV7-3 CASSTANEQFF
TRBJ1-4 TRBV4-1 CASSPLTGGFEKLFF
TRBJ1-5 TRBV2 CASNYQPNQPQHF
TRBJ1-3 TRBV11-2 CASSPGLWPNVGNTIYF
TRBJ1-5 TRBV15 CATSPGLQSQPQHF
TRBJ2-1 TRBV15 CATSRGGQYYNEQFF
TRBJ1-5 TRBV9 CASSVAGLRQPQHF
TRBJ2-3 TRBV7-6 CASSLTSGGYTDTQYF
TRBJ1-4 TRBV4-3 CASSQGGAFGEKLFF
TRBJ2-1 TRBV7-3 CASSSTSGGAYEQFF
TRBJ2-1 TRBV19 CASSPRDRGEQFF
TRBJ1-2 TRBV5-1 CASSLDPTYNYGYTF
TRBJ1-2 TRBV27 CASSLAGGLGYTF
TRBJ1-6 TRBV18 CASSPPAGIDYNSPLHF
TRBJ2-5 TRBV18 CASSQTGQGETQYF
TRBJ2-5 TRBV2 CASSDPRGGQETQYF